The 16 T cell receptor beta chains presented below share a single source sample, sequenced in a study of circulating tumor DNA in untreated peripheral T-cell lymphoma. The repertoire was sequenced with immunoSEQ multiplex PCR; TCRdb's copy has only in-frame clones and lacks some. Its table lists about a hundred clones. The sample taken for sequencing was cell-free DNA from blood serum. These TCRs come from a human donor with peripheral T-cell lymphoma.

CDR3 amino acids: CAWSVWDRAVAEAFF. The DNA of the CDR3 is TGTGCCTGGAGTGTATGGGACAGGGCCGTTGCTGAAGCTTTCTTT. V usage is TRBV30 and J usage is TRBJ1-1, with TRBD1 matching 9 bases. With 0 bases clipped from V and 6 bases from J, the junction kept 8 bases outside the gene matches. The CDR3 contains 15 residues. Germline V gene data show CDR1 as GTSNPN and CDR2 as SVGIG (reference sequence).

The J gene is TRBJ2-2, the V gene TRBV5-4; D could derive from TRBD1 or TRBD2 (6 bases each). The CDR3 length is 15 residues. V was clipped by 2 bases and J by 4 bases, with 12 bases between them. Looked up from germline, CDR1 is SGHNT and CDR2 is YYREEE (reference sequence). The CDR3 nucleotides read TGTGCCAGCAGCTTAGGGGGGCCCGGCACCGGGGAGCTGTTTTTT. Residues: CASSLGGPGTGELFF.

CDR3: CASSLQAGAINQPQHF. The CDR3, as DNA: TGTGCCAGTAGCCTACAGGCAGGGGCGATCAATCAGCCCCAGCATTTT. The chain has TRBV19 and TRBJ1-5; the D gene is possibly TRBD1 (6 bases). Germline CDR1 and CDR2: LNHDA and SQIVND (reference sequence). The CDR3 has 16 amino acids. V shed 6 bases and J shed 3 bases, with 18 bases lying between them.

This chain joins TRBV9 and TRBJ2-7; 8 bases map to TRBD1. The V gene end was trimmed by 3 bases and the J gene end by 3 bases; junction bases not matched to a gene: 5. The CDR3 totals 14 residues. Per germline, CDR1 SGDLS and CDR2 YYNGEE. The CDR3, as DNA: TGTGCCAGCAGCGCTGGACAGGGTTTCTACGAGCAGTACTTC. Translated: CASSAGQGFYEQYF.

The chain is built from TRBV11-1 and TRBJ2-3, with 7 positions matching TRBD1. This CDR3 contains 13 residues. Trimming took 11 bases from V and 2 from J; bases not matched to a gene: 7. CDR1 is SGHAT and CDR2 is FQDESV in the germline V gene (reference sequence). The CDR3: CASSTGNTDTQYF. Written as DNA, the CDR3 is TGTGCCTCCTCGACAGGGAACACAGATACGCAGTATTTT.

This clone was observed a few times. The rearrangement uses TRBV9 and TRBJ1-1, with D possibly matching TRBD1 (5 bases). This CDR3 spans 14 amino acids. Germline V lookup: CDR1 SGDLS, CDR2 YYNGEE. With 0 bases removed from V and 5 bases from J, the gap between germline ends came to 11 bases. The CDR3 nucleotides read TGTGCCAGCAGCGTAGGGACGGGGGATACTGAAGCTTTCTTT. Amino acid sequence: CASSVGTGDTEAFF.

This rearrangement joins TRBV19 to TRBJ1-1, with 8 bases lining up with TRBD1. This CDR3 is 16 amino acids long. Germline loops: CDR1 LNHDA, CDR2 SQIVND (reference sequence). The V and J ends lost 9 bases and 3 bases, in that order; junction bases with no gene match: 15. The CDR3 here is CASAFQGAVSDTEAFF. In DNA form, the CDR3 reads TGTGCCAGCGCCTTCCAGGGGGCGGTTTCTGACACTGAAGCTTTCTTT.

Note on this clone: The same CDR3 is also encoded by other DNA sequences in this sample. The chain recombines TRBV28 with TRBJ2-2; D is undetermined. Germline V gene data show CDR1 as MDHEN and CDR2 as SYDVKM. CDR3 length equals 15 residues. Trimming shortened V by 3 bases and J by 4 bases, and 12 bases separated the two germline ends. The CDR3: CASSFLSPGTGELFF. The CDR3 DNA reads TGTGCCAGCAGTTTCCTTTCCCCGGGCACCGGGGAGCTGTTTTTT.

This chain links TRBV7-3 with TRBJ2-3; D unclear. V dropped 5 bases and J dropped 2 bases, with 2 bases sitting between them. The CDR3 spans 11 residues. The V gene's germline CDR1 is SGHTA and CDR2 FQGTGA. CDR3 in amino acids: CASSNTDTQYF. For the CDR3, the DNA is TGTGCCAGCAGCAACACAGATACGCAGTATTTT.

This chain uses TRBV5-6 with TRBJ1-5; TRBD1 aligns across 8 bases. This CDR3 is 16 amino acids long. The V segment lost 4 bases and the J segment 1 base; nucleotides outside the gene matches: 7. CDR1 and CDR2 (germline): SGHDT, YYEEEE. CDR3 coding DNA: TGTGCCAGCAGCAGCGGGACAGGTTGGAGCAATCAGCCCCAGCATTTT. Protein sequence: CASSSGTGWSNQPQHF. Full variable domain (rest looked up from reference TRBV5-6 and TRBJ1-5): DAGVTQSPTHLIKTRGQQVTLRCSPKSGHDTVSWYQQALGQGPQFIFQYYEEEERQRGNFPDRFSGHQFPNYSSELNVNALLLGDSALYLCASSSGTGWSNQPQHFGDGTRLSIL.

The J gene is TRBJ2-1, the V gene TRBV9; 10 nucleotides agree with TRBD2. The CDR3 is made up of 19 amino acids. V lost 3 bases and J lost 4; bases outside the gene matches: 16. The germline CDR1 and CDR2 sequences are SGDLS and YYNGEE. The CDR3 DNA reads TGTGCCAGCAGCGCCCCAAGGGGGGAGCGGGGGGGCCGATACAATGAGCAGTTCTTC. The encoded protein is CASSAPRGERGGRYNEQFF. The variable domain in full, completed from reference TRBV9 and TRBJ2-1, reads DSGVTQTPKHLITATGQRVTLRCSPRSGDLSVYWYQQSLDQGLQFLIQYYNGEERAKGNILERFSAQQFPDLHSELNLSSLELGDSALYFCASSAPRGERGGRYNEQFFGPGTRLTVL.

The chain employs TRBV27 and TRBJ1-5; D gene unclear. Germline CDR1 MNHEY, CDR2 SMNVEV (reference sequence). The CDR3 loop spans 14 amino acids. V lost 2 bases and J lost 6, with 11 bases in between. This CDR3 is CASSLVSGIQPQHF. The CDR3 DNA is TGTGCCAGCAGTTTAGTTTCGGGGATTCAGCCCCAGCATTTT.

The chain recombines TRBV4-3 with TRBJ2-1; D is possibly TRBD1 (5 bases). Germline-derived CDR1 and CDR2 are LGHNA and YSLEER. V lost 3 bases, J lost 4 bases, and 19 bases lay in between. This CDR3 spans 17 amino acids. The CDR3 DNA follows: TGCGCCAGCAGCCATGCAGGGATTCCCTTCAATTACAATGAGCAGTTCTTC. This gives the protein CASSHAGIPFNYNEQFF.

The chain couples TRBV7-6 to TRBJ1-1; D is unclear. The CDR3 is 13 amino acids. V lost 4 bases and J 4 bases, leaving 10 bases between the germline ends. In germline, CDR1 is SGHVS, CDR2 FNYEAQ. In DNA, the CDR3 is TGTGCCAGCAGCTCCTTGGGCGGCACTGAAGCTTTCTTT. Amino acid sequence: CASSSLGGTEAFF.

This chain links TRBV30 with TRBJ1-6, with TRBD1 as a possible D gene (6 bases). Trimming took off 3 bases at V and 0 bases at J, with 12 bases between the two ends. Per germline, CDR1 GTSNPN and CDR2 SVGIG (reference sequence). This CDR3 is 16 amino acids long. In DNA, the CDR3 is TGTGCCTGGAGGTCTCAGGGGACCTCCTATAATTCACCCCTCCACTTT. Its translation is CAWRSQGTSYNSPLHF.

This clone was seen more than once but under ten times. The DNA of the CDR3 is TGTGCCACTGAGGCGGGACAGGGATTCACTGAAGCTTTCTTT. Protein sequence: CATEAGQGFTEAFF. This chain connects TRBV7-9 to TRBJ1-1, with 9 positions matching TRBD1. The J segment lost 4 bases and the V segment lost 10 bases, leaving 10 bases of the junction unmatched. CDR1 is SEHNR, CDR2 FQNEAQ, per germline (reference sequence). The CDR3 runs 14 residues.